This T cell receptor beta chain was identified in a study of regulatory T cells in long-lasting Graves disease. Study results and limitations: New patients shared 970 or so public clonotypes, and persistent patients shared more, with approximately 2,600.

The sample holds many counts of this clonotype. The antigen remains unidentified. The time point: persistent/refractory GD, antithyroid drugs over 5 years with positive TRAb. The TCR library used RNA extracted from PBMCs. For TCR beta, libraries came from iRepertoire HTBI primers and Arm-PCR of CDR3 regions. Original handling: Looking across samples, the authors found about 62 TRBV and 14 to 15 TRBJ segments. One entry per CDR3 protein results from TCRdb running MiXCR on the multiplex PCR reads. TCRdb assigned the V and J calls; the authors' analysis was not used. This sample yields roughly 360,000 distinct CDR3 sequences, of which less than 30% are seen a single time; approximately 27% belongs to the top ten. The CDR3 spans 13 residues. V lost 0 bases and J 5 bases, leaving 7 bases between the germline ends. Germline V gene lookup returns CDR1 SGHTA and CDR2 FQGNSA.

This receptor was obtained from a woman aged 40 to 50 with Graves disease. The sequenced sample was peripheral blood mononuclear cells (PBMCs), obtained when the disease was refractory, from a patient treated with antithyroid drugs. The chain carries TRBV7-2 and TRBJ1-1; D is ambiguous. CDR3: CASSLALQTEAFF. DNA for the CDR3: TGTGCCAGCAGCTTAGCATTACAGACTGAAGCTTTCTTT. The full variable domain, completed using reference TRBV7-2 and TRBJ1-1, is GAGVSQSPSNKVTEKGKDVELRCDPISGHTALYWYRQSLGQGLEFLIYFQGNSAPDKSGLPSDRFSAERTGGSVSTLTIQRTQQEDSAVYLCASSLALQTEAFFGQGTRLTVV.